This section outlines one T cell receptor beta chain sequence together with its context. Its antigen is not yet known. The record has no base qualities; no much larger clone is one base away. Ends trimmed: V by 0 bases, J by 1 base; bases unmatched to a gene: 6. The CDR3 covers 16 residues, taking in both the cysteine and the phenylalanine. Of all the DNA, just the CDR3 is kept, 48 bases in frame from base 1. CDR1 SGHRS and CDR2 YFSETQ are derived from the germline V gene. The time point label of this sample denotes: baseline before first vaccination. Vaccinee samples came from UK trials COV001 and COV002, including a single-blind randomized controlled phase 2/3 trial of AZD1222 (ChAdOx1 nCoV-19) in healthy adults. For TCRbeta chain sequencing, PBMC samples from trial participants were taken at day 0 and at day 28 after the second dose. The CDR3 regions of human TCRbeta chains were analyzed by immunosequencing. In the source study's methods: Repertoire TCRs were matched against a reference library of SARS-CoV-2-specific TCRs generated with the MIRA antigen-specificity platform. Breadth was defined as the fraction of unique TCRs that were SARS-CoV-2-associated. Depth was defined as the fraction of total T cells that were SARS-CoV-2-associated. Using the MIRA data, each spike-specific TCR was mapped to the spike region that the TCR reacts to and placed in a CD4 or CD8 class. Log10-transformed breadth and depth values were compared by one-way ANOVA with Sidak's multiple comparisons tests. Not all clones reach the TCRdb copy of this immuneACCESS table, which keeps in-frame sequences only. Checked studies attribute under half of the gap to unresolved V genes and leave the rest unexplained. Clone size and V and J calls were adopted from that table, with D and trimming inferred from the DNA. The sample has 95,000 to 150,000 clones on record, roughly 89% of them singletons. Roughly 4.2% of the sample is taken by the ten largest.

The entry originates in a study of T cell responses to AZD1222 COVID-19 vaccine (dated by TCRdb to the early 2020s). For context, the study as a whole: AZD1222 recipients with second doses at about 4 weeks or about 12 weeks were pooled, because spike-specific TCR depth and breadth did not differ between schedules. TCR sequencing covered approximately 230 trial participants: some 210 given two doses of AZD1222 and around 25 given two doses of MenACWY control vaccine. Enrollment into the trials was organized by age into subgroups of 18-55, 56-69 and 70-plus years, and those subgroups contained roughly 150, 30 and 60 TCR-sequenced participants, respectively.

Overall results and qualifications from the work: Reportedly, almost half of the unique spike-specific TCRs recognized epitopes lying outside the regions that are mutated in the B.1.351 and B.1.1.7 variants. A significant rise in spike-specific TCR breadth and depth was observed after two AZD1222 doses relative to day 0 and relative to MenACWY recipients. The 56-69-year group was small, and its depth increase did not reach significance, likely because of low power. Participants were mostly white British and included more females than males, and it was suggested by the authors that clonal diversity may have been underestimated. Because no samples from the day 14 peak response were available, repertoires could be characterized only after the peak T cell response. Conclusions about previously exposed vaccinees are limited because only six or seven AZD1222 recipients were SARS-CoV-2 seropositive at baseline. Vaccine-associated CD4 TCRs spanned the whole spike protein, with dominant responses in regions 160-218 and 743-854.

This receptor was identified in an adult in good health. Rearrangement joined TRBV5-1 to TRBJ2-5; TRBD2 matches 7 bases in the middle. The source material was peripheral blood, sampled on day 0 of AZD1222 vaccination. The sequenced DNA is TGCGCCAGCAGCTTGGGTCCTGCTAGCGGCCAAGAGACCCAGTACTTC. It encodes CASSLGPASGQETQYF.